The clone carrying this T cell receptor beta chain has a single count. This entry is derived from a study of cytotoxic CD8 clonotypes in ibrutinib-treated CLL. Across the whole study: Samples had a mean of approximately 240,000 productive templates and around 89,000 productive rearrangements.

Trimming took off 0 bases at V and 2 bases at J, with 11 bases between the two ends. The CDR3 runs to 15 residues. Germline assignment: CDR1 LGHNA and CDR2 YSLEER. Some clones are missing from TCRdb's copy, which holds only in-frame ones; the method was immunoSEQ multiplex PCR. There are hundreds of thousands of clones in the sample; roughly 71% occur only once, and approximately 6% lies in the top ten. The sequencing used PBMCs, collected after 36 months of ibrutinib treatment. The rearrangement uses TRBV4-3 and TRBJ2-7, with a possible D match to TRBD2 (6 bases). This sequence originates from a human donor with chronic lymphocytic leukemia. CDR3 in amino acids: CASSQEGREAYEQYF. CDR3 coding DNA: TGCGCCAGCAGCCAAGAAGGGCGGGAAGCCTACGAGCAGTACTTC.